A selection of T cell receptor beta chains follows, all from one sample in a study of T cell repertoires in cytomegalovirus infection. TCRdb called the reads again in MiXCR, with one record for every CDR3 protein. This sample has around 81,000 distinct CDR3 sequences, with approximately 40% found just once. Their target antigens are unknown. The material sequenced was CD8+ T cells from cultured PBMCs, taken from culture after CMV antigen stimulation. These receptors all stem from a human donor in good health (CMV status not recorded). Some clones in this sample may be carry-over from other donors' samples. Each CDR3 is given without its conserved first and last residue. Not all rows give a size; the values are once, few, many and, for expanded clones, a class.

. TRBJ1-6 TRBV2 ASRMGTEWSSYNSPLH
few TRBJ2-7 TRBV20-1 SASHRGFYEQY
few TRBJ2-1 TRBV11-2 ASSLWNPNEQF
. TRBJ2-2 TRBV20-1 SARDDSGTVITGELF
. TRBJ2-1 TRBV4-1 ASSQEVGGVDNEQF
many TRBJ1-3 TRBV7-6 ASSARVGQYSGNTIY
. TRBJ1-1 TRBV4-1 ASSQALQANTEAF
. TRBJ2-1 TRBV7-9 ASTPGEQQF
. TRBJ2-4 TRBV4-3 ASSQDGVAAKNIQY
few TRBJ2-7 TRBV7-8 ASSSWEGSQDEQY
. TRBJ2-7 TRBV7-9 ASSPINRGSWEQY
. TRBJ1-5 TRBV19 ASSIKEVQPQH
. TRBJ1-3 TRBV7-9 ASSSDRGNTIY
. TRBJ2-5 TRBV7-8 ASSFYSGGSLGETQY
few TRBJ2-6 TRBV15 ATSSGESSTGANVLT
few TRBJ2-7 TRBV27 ASSLLGAAEQY
. TRBJ1-5 TRBV27 ASSLGTGYGNQPQH
. TRBJ2-1 TRBV6-1 ATSGQGGYEQF
. TRBJ2-3 TRBV19 ASRTGVGTDTQY
. TRBJ2-3 TRBV10-3 ATLAGEFGTDTQY
. TRBJ2-5 TRBV12-3/TRBV12-4 ASSLRDGERTQY
few TRBJ2-2 TRBV7-9 ASSLPVNTGELF
. TRBJ2-5 TRBV7-6 ASSLAGPETQY
few TRBJ1-1 TRBV7-3 ASSSGGITEAF
. TRBJ1-4 TRBV11-2 ASSPGATTNEKLF
few TRBJ1-6 TRBV19 ASSIFGGFDSPLH
. TRBJ2-2 TRBV7-6 ASSLGLSGELF
once TRBJ1-5 TRBV4-3 ASSQDLEGAGQPQH
. TRBJ2-7 TRBV27 ASSSQVGPRWYEQY
few TRBJ2-1 TRBV28 ASTPSDGGHYNEQF
. TRBJ2-4 TRBV2 TSSDAGASGGQDIQY